There are a few counts of the clone carrying this TCR beta chain. What it binds is unknown. The PCR was carried out with 60 Vbeta primers and 13 Jbeta primers. Only in-frame clones appear in the TCRdb table, and some are missing; sequencing was by immunoSEQ multiplex PCR. The sample holds about 240,000 clones, approximately 80% seen once. The entry originates in a study of cytomegalovirus exposure and HLA in healthy donors. General study points: Three chains tied to CMV proved CMV antigen-specific in vitro. It was assumed in the presence/absence analyses that sequencing depth was roughly uniform across donors. About 87% or about 30% of the time was how often most TCR beta V segments were productive, according to an earlier analysis. TCR beta V- and J-gene trimming was later associated with a missense DCLRE1C variant.

Germline V gives CDR1 LGHNA, CDR2 YNFKEQ. V lost 2 bases, J lost 2 bases, and 6 bases stayed unmatched. This CDR3 contains 16 residues. The chain links TRBV4-2 to TRBJ2-3, with TRBD2 matching over 8 bases. Sequenced material: PBMCs. The clonotype originates from a woman aged 55-70 years in good health and CMV-seropositive. CDR3 DNA: TGTGCCAGCAGCCAACGAATAGCGGGAAACACAGATACGCAGTATTTT. Translated: CASSQRIAGNTDTQYF.